The clone carrying this T cell receptor beta chain was counted many times. The data derive from a study of T cells in Graves' hyperthyroidism and ophthalmopathy. RNA transcripts provided the source from which TCR beta CDR3 regions were amplified. HTBI primers were employed in a first-round RT-PCR of the TCR CDR3. MiXCR, applied by TCRdb to the multiplex PCR reads, yields one record per CDR3 protein. This sample has about 340,000 distinct CDR3 sequences, with roughly 21% found just once. CDR3 length equals 16 residues. Looked up from germline, CDR1 is DFQATT and CDR2 is SNEGSKA (reference sequence). Trimming removed 3 bases from V and 5 bases from J, with 22 bases in between.

The source material was blood. V is TRBV20-1 and J is TRBJ1-2, with D maybe TRBD1 (6 bases). This receptor was taken from a woman between 50 and 59 years old with Graves' hyperthyroidism. The chain's CDR3 is CSASDLLDRRTYGYTF. CDR3 nucleotides: TGCAGTGCTAGTGACCTGCTAGACAGGAGAACATATGGCTACACCTTC.